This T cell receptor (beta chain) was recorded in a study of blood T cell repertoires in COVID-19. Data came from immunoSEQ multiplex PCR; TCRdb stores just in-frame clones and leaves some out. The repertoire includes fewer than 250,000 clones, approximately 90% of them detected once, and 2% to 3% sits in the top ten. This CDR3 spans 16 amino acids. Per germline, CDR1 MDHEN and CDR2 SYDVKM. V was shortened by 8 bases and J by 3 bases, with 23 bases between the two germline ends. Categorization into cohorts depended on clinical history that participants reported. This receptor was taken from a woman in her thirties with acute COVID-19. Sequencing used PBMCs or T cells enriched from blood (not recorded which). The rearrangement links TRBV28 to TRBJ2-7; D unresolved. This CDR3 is CASGLPAEITIYEQYF. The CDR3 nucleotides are TGTGCCAGCGGCCTGCCGGCGGAGATTACAATCTACGAGCAGTACTTC. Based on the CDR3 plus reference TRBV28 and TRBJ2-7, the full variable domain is DVKVTQSSRYLVKRTGEKVFLECVQDMDHENMFWYRQDPGLGLRLIYFSYDVKMKEKGDIPEGYSVSREKKERFSLILESASTNQTSMYLCASGLPAEITIYEQYFGPGTRLTVT.